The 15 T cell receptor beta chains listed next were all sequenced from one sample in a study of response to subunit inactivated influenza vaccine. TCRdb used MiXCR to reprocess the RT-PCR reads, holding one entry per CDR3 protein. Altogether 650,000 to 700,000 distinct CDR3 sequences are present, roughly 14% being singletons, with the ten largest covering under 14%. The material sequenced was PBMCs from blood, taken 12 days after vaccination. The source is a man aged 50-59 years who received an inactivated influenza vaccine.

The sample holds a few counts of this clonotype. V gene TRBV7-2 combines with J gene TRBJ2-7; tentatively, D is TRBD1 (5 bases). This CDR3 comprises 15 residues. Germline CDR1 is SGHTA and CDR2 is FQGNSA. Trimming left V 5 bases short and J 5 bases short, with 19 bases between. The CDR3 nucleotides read TGTGCCAGCAGCCCAGGAGCAGGGATTTGGGACGAGCAGTACTTC. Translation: CASSPGAGIWDEQYF.

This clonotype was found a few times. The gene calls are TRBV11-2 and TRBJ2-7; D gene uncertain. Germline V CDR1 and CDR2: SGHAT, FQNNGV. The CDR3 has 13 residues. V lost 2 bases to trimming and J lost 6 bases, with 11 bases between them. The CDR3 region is CASSLYISAEQYF. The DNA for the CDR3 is TGTGCCAGCAGCTTATATATCTCCGCCGAGCAGTACTTC. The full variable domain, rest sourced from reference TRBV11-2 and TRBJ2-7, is EAGVAQSPRYKIIEKRQSVAFWCNPISGHATLYWYQQILGQGPKLLIQFQNNGVVDDSQLPKDRFSAERLKGVDSTLKIQPAKLEDSAVYLCASSLYISAEQYFGPGTRLTVT.

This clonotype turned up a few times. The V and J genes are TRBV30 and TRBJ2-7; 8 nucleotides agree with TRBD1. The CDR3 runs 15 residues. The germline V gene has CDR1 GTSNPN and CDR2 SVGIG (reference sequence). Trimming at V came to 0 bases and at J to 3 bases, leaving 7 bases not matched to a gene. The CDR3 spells CAWSVQGGQGYEQYF. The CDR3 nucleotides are TGTGCCTGGAGTGTACAGGGGGGCCAAGGCTACGAGCAGTACTTC.

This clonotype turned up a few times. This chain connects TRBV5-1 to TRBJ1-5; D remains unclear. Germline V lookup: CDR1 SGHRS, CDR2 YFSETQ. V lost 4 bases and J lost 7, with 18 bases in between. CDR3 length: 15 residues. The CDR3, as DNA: TGCGCCAGCAGCCCGGGCCACGCGGAGGTACAGCCCCAGCATTTT. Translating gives CASSPGHAEVQPQHF.

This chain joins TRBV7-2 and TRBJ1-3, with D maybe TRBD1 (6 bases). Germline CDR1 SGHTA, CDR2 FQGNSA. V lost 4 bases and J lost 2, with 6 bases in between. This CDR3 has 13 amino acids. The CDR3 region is CASSWDTGNTIYF. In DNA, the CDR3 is TGTGCCAGCAGCTGGGACACTGGAAACACCATATATTTT.

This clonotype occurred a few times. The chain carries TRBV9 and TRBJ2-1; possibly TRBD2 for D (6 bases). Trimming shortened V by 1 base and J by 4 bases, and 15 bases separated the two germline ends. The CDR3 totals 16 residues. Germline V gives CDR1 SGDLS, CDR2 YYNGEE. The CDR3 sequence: CASSVKLGGAYNEQFF. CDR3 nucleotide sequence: TGTGCCAGCAGCGTAAAGTTAGGAGGGGCTTACAATGAGCAGTTCTTC.

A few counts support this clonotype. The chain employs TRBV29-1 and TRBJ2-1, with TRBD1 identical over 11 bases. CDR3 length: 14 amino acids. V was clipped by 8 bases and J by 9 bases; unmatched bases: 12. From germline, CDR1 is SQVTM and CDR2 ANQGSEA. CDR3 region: CSLSRGQGEVEQFF. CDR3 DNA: TGCAGCCTCTCAAGGGGACAGGGGGAAGTTGAGCAGTTCTTC.

CDR3 sequence (DNA): TGTGCCAGCAGCTTTGGCCTCTCTGGAAACACCATATATTTT. Translated, it gives CASSFGLSGNTIYF. This chain links TRBV7-2 with TRBJ1-3; D not resolved. V gave up 3 bases and J gave up 0 bases, with 6 bases separating them. This CDR3 contains 14 residues. The germline V gene encodes CDR1 SGHTA and CDR2 FQGNSA.

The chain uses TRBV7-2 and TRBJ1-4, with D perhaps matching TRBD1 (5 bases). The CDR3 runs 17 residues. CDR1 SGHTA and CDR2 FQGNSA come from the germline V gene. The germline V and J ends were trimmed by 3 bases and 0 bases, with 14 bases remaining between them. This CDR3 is CASSFVAGLTTNEKLFF. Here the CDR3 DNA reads TGTGCCAGCAGCTTCGTAGCAGGGCTAACAACTAATGAAAAACTGTTTTTT. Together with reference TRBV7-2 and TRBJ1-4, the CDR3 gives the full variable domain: GAGVSQSPSNKVTEKGKDVELRCDPISGHTALYWYRQSLGQGLEFLIYFQGNSAPDKSGLPSDRFSAERTGGSVSTLTIQRTQQEDSAVYLCASSFVAGLTTNEKLFFGSGTQLSVL.

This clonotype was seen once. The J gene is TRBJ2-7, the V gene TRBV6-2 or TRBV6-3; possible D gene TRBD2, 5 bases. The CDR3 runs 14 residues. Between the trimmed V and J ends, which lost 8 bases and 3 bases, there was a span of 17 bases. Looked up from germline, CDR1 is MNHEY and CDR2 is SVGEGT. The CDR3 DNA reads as TGTGCCAGCGGGAGATACAGAGGCGGCTACGAGCAGTACTTC. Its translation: CASGRYRGGYEQYF.

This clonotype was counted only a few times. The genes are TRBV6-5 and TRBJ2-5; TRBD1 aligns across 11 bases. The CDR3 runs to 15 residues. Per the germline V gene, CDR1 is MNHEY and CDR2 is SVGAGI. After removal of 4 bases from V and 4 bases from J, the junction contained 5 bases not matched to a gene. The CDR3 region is CASSWDRGRSETQYF. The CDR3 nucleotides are TGTGCCAGCAGTTGGGACAGGGGGAGATCAGAGACCCAGTACTTC.

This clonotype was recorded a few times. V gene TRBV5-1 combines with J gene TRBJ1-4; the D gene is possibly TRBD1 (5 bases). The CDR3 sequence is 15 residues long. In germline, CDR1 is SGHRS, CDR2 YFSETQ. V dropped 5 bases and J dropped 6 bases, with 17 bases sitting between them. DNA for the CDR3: TGCGCCAGCAGGCCCGGACACGGGCCTCATGAAAAACTGTTTTTT. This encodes CASRPGHGPHEKLFF.

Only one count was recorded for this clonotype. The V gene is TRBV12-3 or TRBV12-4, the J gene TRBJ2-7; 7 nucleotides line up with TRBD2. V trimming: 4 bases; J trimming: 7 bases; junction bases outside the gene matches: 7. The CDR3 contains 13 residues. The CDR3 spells CASSSTAGWEQYF. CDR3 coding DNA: TGTGCCAGCAGTTCTACAGCGGGGTGGGAGCAGTACTTC.

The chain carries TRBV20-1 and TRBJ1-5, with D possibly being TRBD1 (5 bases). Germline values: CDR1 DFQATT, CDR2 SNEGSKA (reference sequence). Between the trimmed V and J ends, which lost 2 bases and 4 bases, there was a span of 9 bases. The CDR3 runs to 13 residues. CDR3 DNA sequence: TGCAGTGCTAGACAGGGCCGAAATCAGCCCCAGCATTTT. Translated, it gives CSARQGRNQPQHF.

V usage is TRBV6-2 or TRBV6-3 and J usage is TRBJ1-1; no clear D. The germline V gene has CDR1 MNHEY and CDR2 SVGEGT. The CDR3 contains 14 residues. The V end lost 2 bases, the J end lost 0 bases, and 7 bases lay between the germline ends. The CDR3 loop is CASSYRVMNTEAFF. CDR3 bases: TGTGCCAGCAGTTACAGGGTAATGAACACTGAAGCTTTCTTT.